This entry lists 9 T cell receptor beta chains sequenced from one sample in a study of shared clonotypes between healthy human individuals (dated by TCRdb to the early 2020s). The library was produced with the immunoSEQ multiplex PCR assay. Entries here come from immuneACCESS through TCRdb and include only in-frame sequences with V and J called. Some clones fail to appear in such tables; in the studies checked, an unresolved V gene covers under half of the shortfall, and the cause of the remainder is unknown. The sample table lists around 2.5 million clones, roughly 93% of them with a count of one. Approximately 0.37% of the sample is taken by the ten largest. Sample: naive CD4+ T cells from PBMCs. The cell subset or site label, as the study defines it: CD45RA+ positively selected. The receptors were sampled from a man aged 18 to 30 in good health. Some clones in this sample may be carry-over from other donors' samples.

The chain uses TRBV9 and TRBJ2-1; 8 bases are shared with TRBD2. CDR1 and CDR2 from the germline V gene are SGDLS and YYNGEE. Trimming removed 0 bases from V and 12 bases from J; junction bases left unmatched: 14. There are 16 residues in the CDR3. The CDR3 region is CASSVALLAGYTVQFF. The CDR3 DNA follows: TGTGCCAGCAGCGTAGCGCTGCTAGCGGGTTACACGGTGCAGTTCTTC.

On this clone itself: The junction departs from the called germline gene at one end, perhaps through a read error. V and J are TRBV6-5 and TRBJ1-1; D might be TRBD1 (5 bases). The germline V gene encodes CDR1 MNHEY and CDR2 SVGAGI. There are 13 residues in the CDR3. The CDR3 DNA reads as TGTGCCAGCAGTTACAGGGGACTAACTGACGCTTTCTTT. Amino acids: CASSYRGLTDAFF.

This chain joins TRBV28 and TRBJ1-2; TRBD1 aligns across 9 bases. The CDR3 contains 14 residues. CDR1 and CDR2 (germline): MDHEN, SYDVKM. V shed 6 bases and J 7 bases; nucleotides not matched to a gene: 9. CDR3 DNA sequence: TGTGCCAGCAGACCGACAGGGGGATCAGGTGGCTACACCTTC. Protein sequence: CASRPTGGSGGYTF.

V is TRBV15 and J is TRBJ1-1; TRBD1 is a possible D gene (5 bases). CDR3 length equals 15 residues. Germline CDR1 and CDR2: LNHNV and YYDKDF (reference sequence). V was clipped by 0 bases and J by 4 bases, with 12 bases between them. CDR3 in amino acids: CATSREGLGGTEAFF. The CDR3 DNA sequence: TGTGCCACCAGCAGAGAAGGATTGGGGGGCACTGAAGCTTTCTTT.

The gene calls are TRBV27 and TRBJ1-5, with D perhaps TRBD1 (6 bases). Looked up from germline, CDR1 is MNHEY and CDR2 is SMNVEV (reference sequence). V was clipped by 6 bases and J by 3 bases, with 15 bases between them. CDR3 length: 15 amino acids. The CDR3 loop reads CASSSYRDNNQPQHF. CDR3 bases: TGTGCCAGCAGCTCGTACCGGGACAACAATCAGCCCCAGCATTTT.

The chain combines TRBV5-6 with TRBJ2-1; TRBD2 matches at 8 bases. CDR3 size: 15 residues. V lost 5 bases and J lost 3; bases outside the gene matches: 7. Per germline, CDR1 SGHDT and CDR2 YYEEEE. CDR3 region: CASRGAGLGYNEQFF. As DNA, the CDR3 is TGTGCCAGCAGGGGGGCGGGACTAGGCTACAATGAGCAGTTCTTC.

V gene TRBV19 combines with J gene TRBJ1-1; tentatively, D is TRBD1 (6 bases). The V end lost 8 bases, the J end lost 4 bases, and 14 bases lay between the germline ends. Germline V CDR1 and CDR2: LNHDA, SQIVND (reference sequence). This CDR3 region has 13 residues. This CDR3 reads CASSGVRGTEAFF. Here the CDR3 DNA reads TGTGCCAGTTCAGGGGTGAGGGGCACTGAAGCTTTCTTT.

The chain has TRBV7-6 and TRBJ1-4; 7 bases map to TRBD1. J was trimmed by 3 bases and V by 7 bases; bases with no gene match: 20. CDR3 length equals 19 residues. CDR1 and CDR2 (germline): SGHVS, FNYEAQ. This chain's CDR3 is CASNSRGQPNPKANEKLFF. For the CDR3, the DNA is TGTGCCAGCAACTCTAGGGGGCAGCCGAATCCAAAGGCTAATGAAAAACTGTTTTTT.

V and J are TRBV12-5 and TRBJ2-1, with 12 bases fitting TRBD1. The V and J ends lost 5 bases and 9 bases, in that order; junction bases with no gene match: 14. The CDR3 sequence is 17 residues long. The germline gives CDR1 LGHNT, CDR2 FRNRAP. The CDR3 region is CASGPPIRDRGLGEQFF. In DNA form, the CDR3 reads TGTGCTAGTGGTCCTCCGATCCGGGACAGGGGGCTCGGTGAGCAGTTCTTC.